This is a list of T cell receptor beta chains from one sample in a study of T cell repertoires in cytomegalovirus infection. TCRdb analysed the reads with MiXCR anew, one entry per CDR3 protein. The sample yields 750,000 to 950,000 distinct CDR3 sequences, about 27% seen once. No cognate antigen is known for these TCRs. The source material was cultured CD8+ T cells from PBMCs, sampled from culture after CMV antigen stimulation. All receptors derive from a human donor in good health (CMV status not recorded). Some clones in this sample may be carry-over from other donors' samples. Each CDR3 is given with its conserved first and last residue. D genes are given only for firm matches. Size is stated for part of the rows, as once, few or many counts, or as a class when the clone is expanded.

length | J | size | D | V | DNA | CDR3
13 | TRBJ1-1 | many | - | TRBV7-2 | TGTGCCAGCAGCTTGATGGGTGCAGGAGAAGCTTTCTTT | CASSLMGAGEAFF
15 | TRBJ2-1 | - | TRBD2 | TRBV7-2 | TGTGCCAGCAGCTTACGGACTAGTCTGAGGGATGAGCAGTTCTTC | CASSLRTSLRDEQFF
15 | TRBJ1-5 | - | - | TRBV5-6 | TGTGCCAGCAGCTTGGGGGGAGGCAGTCATCAGCCCCAGCATTTT | CASSLGGGSHQPQHF
14 | TRBJ1-4 | - | - | TRBV3-1 | TGTGCCAGCAGCCAAGTAGAAGGTTATCAAAAACTGTTTTTT | CASSQVEGYQKLFF
13 | TRBJ2-1 | many | TRBD1 | TRBV7-6 | TGTGCCAGCAGCGGGACAGGGAACAATGAGCAGTTCTTC | CASSGTGNNEQFF
13 | TRBJ1-2 | - | TRBD1 | TRBV2 | TGTGCCAGCAGACCCGGGACAGGGGTTGGCTACACCTTC | CASRPGTGVGYTF
16 | TRBJ1-5 | - | TRBD1 | TRBV7-6 | TGTGCCAGCAGCCCAACCCCAACCACAGGGGATCAGCCCCAGCATTTT | CASSPTPTTGDQPQHF
12 | TRBJ2-1 | - | - | TRBV6-6 | TGTGCCAGCAGTTACCTGTCGGATGAGCAGTTCTTC | CASSYLSDEQFF
16 | TRBJ2-3 | - | TRBD1 | TRBV4-3 | TGCGCCAGCAGCCAAGATGGGACAGGGATTTGGGATACGCAGTATTTT | CASSQDGTGIWDTQYF
15 | TRBJ1-4 | - | - | TRBV7-9 | TGTGCCAGCAGCTTAGTAGGGGACTCCCGTGAAAAACTGTTTTTT | CASSLVGDSREKLFF
12 | TRBJ2-1 | - | - | TRBV12-5 | TGTGCTAGTGGTTTGGACAGCAATGAGCAGTTCTTC | CASGLDSNEQFF
17 | TRBJ2-1 | - | - | TRBV3-1 | TGTGCCAGCAGCACCCCGGCGTACGGGAGCTCCTACAATGAGCAGTTCTTC | CASSTPAYGSSYNEQFF
14 | TRBJ1-6 | - | TRBD1 | TRBV2 | TGTGCCAGCAGCACGACAGGGGACCAAAGATCCCTCCACTTT | CASSTTGDQRSLHF
14 | TRBJ2-1 | few | TRBD1 | TRBV4-1 | TGCGCCAGCAGCCGAGGACAGGGAGGCAATGAGCAGTTCTTC | CASSRGQGGNEQFF
14 | TRBJ1-5 | few | - | TRBV3-1 | TGTGCCAGCAGCCAAGAAAAGAGCAATCAGCCCCAGCATTTT | CASSQEKSNQPQHF
16 | TRBJ2-7 | - | TRBD2 | TRBV18 | TGTGCCAGCTCACCGAGACTAGCGGGGGACTCCTACGAGCAGTACTTC | CASSPRLAGDSYEQYF
10 | TRBJ2-1 | - | TRBD2 | TRBV19 | TGTGCAGTCGGGGGGACTGAGCAGTTCTTC | CAVGGTEQFF
16 | TRBJ2-3 | - | TRBD2 | TRBV28 | TGTGCCAGCAGTTTAGCGGCGGGGGGCGAGATAGATACGCAGTATTTT | CASSLAAGGEIDTQYF
15 | TRBJ1-4 | few | - | TRBV28 | TGTGCCAGCCGAGCCACAGGGAGACCTAATGAAAAACTGTTTTTT | CASRATGRPNEKLFF
15 | TRBJ1-1 | - | TRBD1 | TRBV5-5 | TGTGCCAGCAGCTCCTGGACAGGGGAGGACACTGAAGCTTTCTTT | CASSSWTGEDTEAFF
12 | TRBJ1-5 | many | - | TRBV27 | TGTGCCAGCGCAGGGTGGAATCAGCCCCAGCATTTT | CASAGWNQPQHF
14 | TRBJ1-1 | many | - | TRBV12-3/TRBV12-4 | TGTGCCAGCAGGTGGAGGGGAATGAACACTGAAGCTTTCTTT | CASRWRGMNTEAFF
16 | TRBJ2-2 | many | - | TRBV4-3 | TGCGCCAGCAGCCAAGGTCCGGGACAACCCACCGGGGAGCTGTTTTTT | CASSQGPGQPTGELFF
19 | TRBJ2-1 | many | - | TRBV10-3 | TGTGCCATCAGTGAGTCGATACTCAGCAAAGGGGAAATCTACAATGAGCAGTTCTTC | CAISESILSKGEIYNEQFF
12 | TRBJ2-1 | - | - | TRBV29-1 | TGCAGCGCGAGGTGGGGTGGGAATGAGCAGTTCTTC | CSARWGGNEQFF
15 | TRBJ2-2 | - | - | TRBV10-3 | TGTGCCATCAGTGAAAAAGGGGGTGCGGTCGGGGAGCTGTTTTTT | CAISEKGGAVGELFF
19 | TRBJ2-1 | - | - | TRBV6-5 | TGTGCCAGCAGTTACTCATGGCCAGGGGGGGACGGGTCCTACAATGAGCAGTTCTTC | CASSYSWPGGDGSYNEQFF
13 | TRBJ1-3 | - | - | TRBV6-1 | TGTGCTAGCCCTGGGGGATCTGGAAACACCATATATTTT | CASPGGSGNTIYF
13 | TRBJ2-7 | once | - | TRBV25-1 | TGTGCCAGCAGTGAAGGGGCATGGAGCGAGCAGTACTTC | CASSEGAWSEQYF
21 | TRBJ1-2 | - | TRBD1 | TRBV27 | TGTGCCAGCAGTTTATCCCCTTGGACAGGGGGATTAGTGGTGGCTAACTATGGCTACACCTTC | CASSLSPWTGGLVVANYGYTF
14 | TRBJ1-5 | - | - | TRBV7-9 | TGTGCCAGCAGCTCCCCCGGGCCTTATCAGCCCCAGCATTTT | CASSSPGPYQPQHF
18 | TRBJ1-1 | few | - | TRBV5-1 | TGCGCCAGCAGCTTGGCCTCGGGACGCCCTACGAACATGCCGGAAGCTTTCTTT | CASSLASGRPTNMPEAFF
15 | TRBJ2-1 | - | TRBD2 | TRBV7-2 | TGTGCCAGCAGCCCTCGGACTAGTTTCCACAATGAGCAGTTCTTC | CASSPRTSFHNEQFF
16 | TRBJ2-3 | - | - | TRBV4-3 | TGCGCCAGCAGCCAGACTGAGGGCAGGGTAACGGATACGCAGTATTTT | CASSQTEGRVTDTQYF
16 | TRBJ1-5 | many | TRBD1 | TRBV6-1 | TGTGCCAGCAGTGAAGCTGTCAGGGGGAACAATCAGCCCCAGCATTTT | CASSEAVRGNNQPQHF
15 | TRBJ1-2 | - | - | TRBV2 | TGTGCCAGCAGTGGACTTCAACAGGAGAACTATGGCTACACCTTC | CASSGLQQENYGYTF
13 | TRBJ1-5 | few | TRBD1 | TRBV12-5 | TGTGCTAGTGTAGGGGGCGCGGGACAGCCCCAGCATTTT | CASVGGAGQPQHF